This T cell receptor (beta chain) comes out of a study of blood T cell repertoires in COVID-19. Study as a whole: Samples representing acute and convalescent COVID-19 were sourced from the United States, Italy and Spain.

This clone has just one count. Trimming pared 1 base from V and 2 bases from J, leaving 12 bases between. Germline CDR1 LNHDA, CDR2 SQIVND (reference sequence). CDR3 size: 15 residues. Study processing details: Estimation of nucleated cell counts was performed using reference gene primer amplification. Produced via immunoSEQ multiplex PCR; TCRdb's table is partial and in-frame only. That table gives V, J and clone size, and the DNA gave D and trimming. The repertoire holds fewer than 400,000 clones, about nine tenths seen once, with 2.5% to 3% in the top ten. V is TRBV19 and J is TRBJ2-7; no clear D. The specimen was peripheral blood. This clonotype originated in a woman between 25 and 40 years old with COVID-19, enrolled during active disease. CDR3 sequence reads: CASSIGAHPTYEQYF. DNA for the CDR3: TGTGCCAGTAGTATAGGGGCCCACCCGACCTACGAGCAGTACTTC.